This T cell receptor (beta chain) comes out of a study of immune evolution from preneoplasia to lung adenocarcinoma. The wider study: HLA loss of heterozygosity: less than 9% AIS, about 15% MIA, around 35% ADC, none AAH.

Trimming at V came to 7 bases and at J to 4 bases, leaving 16 bases not matched to a gene. Per germline, CDR1 SQVTM and CDR2 ANQGSEA. The CDR3 has 16 amino acids. Measured with immunoSEQ multiplex PCR; TCRdb has only the in-frame clones, and not every one. Here the sample spans about 8,300 clones, about 79% being singletons. Comments on this clone: Antigen unknown.

Notes on the study in general: Highest clonality occurred in KRAS-mutant, not EGFR-mutant or double wild-type, nodules.

The TCR comes from a person between 50 and 69 years old with lung adenocarcinoma. The rearrangement joins TRBV29-1 to TRBJ1-1; 9 nucleotides agree with TRBD1. The sample comprised FFPE invasive lung adenocarcinoma tissue. CDR3 residues: CSAPGTGRSGRTEAFF. DNA of the CDR3: TGCAGCGCACCCGGGACAGGGCGTAGTGGTCGCACTGAAGCTTTCTTT.